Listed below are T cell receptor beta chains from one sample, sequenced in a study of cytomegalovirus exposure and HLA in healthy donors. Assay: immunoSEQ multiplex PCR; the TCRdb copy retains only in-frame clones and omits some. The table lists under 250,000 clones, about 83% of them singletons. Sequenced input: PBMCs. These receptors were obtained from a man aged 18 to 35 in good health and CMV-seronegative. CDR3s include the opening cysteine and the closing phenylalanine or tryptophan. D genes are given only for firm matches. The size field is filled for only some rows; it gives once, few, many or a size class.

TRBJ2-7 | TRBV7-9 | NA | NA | CASSSYLGITLYEQYF | TGTGCCAGCAGCTCCTACCTCGGGATAACACTCTACGAGCAGTACTTC
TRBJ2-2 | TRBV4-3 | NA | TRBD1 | CASRSRGQGKAGELFF | TGCGCCAGCCGCAGCAGGGGACAGGGAAAAGCCGGGGAGCTGTTTTTT
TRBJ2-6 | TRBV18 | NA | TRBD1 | CASSPGTGGSGANVLTF | TGTGCCAGCTCACCCGGGACAGGGGGATCTGGGGCCAACGTCCTGACTTTC
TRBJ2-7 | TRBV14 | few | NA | CASSQLTVEQYF | TGTGCCAGCAGCCAACTGACAGTAGAGCAGTACTTC
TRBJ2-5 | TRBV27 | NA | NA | CASTRYEGEQETQYF | TGTGCCAGCACCCGCTACGAGGGAGAGCAAGAGACCCAGTACTTC
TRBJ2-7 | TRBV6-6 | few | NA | CASGTSLSYEQYF | TGTGCATCCGGGACTTCACTTTCCTACGAGCAGTACTTC
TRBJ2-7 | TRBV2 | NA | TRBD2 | CASRVRGVYEQYF | TGTGCCAGCCGCGTGCGGGGGGTCTACGAGCAGTACTTC
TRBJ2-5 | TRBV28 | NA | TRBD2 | CASGLTGGQETQYF | TGTGCCAGCGGCCTTACGGGGGGTCAAGAGACCCAGTACTTC
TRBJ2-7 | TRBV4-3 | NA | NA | CASSQALGTEQYF | TGCGCCAGCAGCCAAGCGCTGGGCACCGAGCAGTACTTC
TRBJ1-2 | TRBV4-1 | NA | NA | CASSQGRLYHTF | TGCGCCAGCAGCCAGGGGCGTCTCTACCACACCTTC
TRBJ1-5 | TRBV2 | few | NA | CASSALALGTQPQHF | TGTGCCAGCAGTGCTTTAGCTCTCGGTACTCAGCCCCAGCATTTT
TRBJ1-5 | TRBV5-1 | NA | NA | CARGSGSNQPQHF | TGCGCCAGGGGGTCGGGGAGCAATCAGCCCCAGCATTTT
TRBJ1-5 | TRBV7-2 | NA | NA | CASSLEPGVGQPQHF | TGTGCCAGCAGCTTAGAACCAGGGGTGGGTCAGCCCCAGCATTTT
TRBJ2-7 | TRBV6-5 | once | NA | CASSWGVGSNEQYF | TGTGCCAGCAGTTGGGGGGTAGGATCAAACGAGCAGTACTTC
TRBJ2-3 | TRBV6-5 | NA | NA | CASSYLGAGTDTQYF | TGTGCCAGCAGTTATTTGGGGGCGGGCACAGATACGCAGTATTTT
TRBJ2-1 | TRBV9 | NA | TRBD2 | CASSVGLAASYNEQFF | TGTGCCAGCAGCGTCGGACTAGCGGCCTCCTACAATGAGCAGTTCTTC
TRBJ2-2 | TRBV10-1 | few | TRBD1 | CASSKQGYTGELFF | TGCGCCAGCAGTAAACAGGGGTACACCGGGGAGCTGTTTTTT
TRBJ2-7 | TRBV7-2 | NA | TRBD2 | CASSLISGASYEQYF | TGTGCCAGCAGCTTAATTAGCGGGGCCTCCTACGAGCAGTACTTC
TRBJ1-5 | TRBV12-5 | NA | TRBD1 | CASGYSDRGEDQPQHF | TGTGCTAGTGGCTACAGTGACAGGGGGGAGGATCAGCCCCAGCATTTT
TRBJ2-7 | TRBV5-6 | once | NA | CASTLLGVGAGSYEQYF | TGTGCCAGCACCCTGTTAGGCGTTGGGGCGGGGTCCTACGAGCAGTACTTC
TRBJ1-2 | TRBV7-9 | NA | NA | CASRPAVEGYTF | TGTGCCAGCAGACCTGCGGTCGAGGGCTACACCTTC
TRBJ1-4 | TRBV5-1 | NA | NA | CASSIYSGINEKLFF | TGCGCCAGCAGCATCTACTCAGGGATAAATGAAAAACTGTTTTTT
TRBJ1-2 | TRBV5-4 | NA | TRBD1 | CASSLQGPNYGYTF | TGTGCCAGCAGCTTACAGGGGCCTAACTATGGCTACACCTTC
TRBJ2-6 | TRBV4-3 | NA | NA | CASSYRSGANVLTF | TGCGCCAGCAGTTATCGCTCTGGGGCCAACGTCCTGACTTTC
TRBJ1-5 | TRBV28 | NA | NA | CASSLLQEPQHF | TGTGCCAGCAGTCTGCTCCAGGAGCCCCAGCATTTT
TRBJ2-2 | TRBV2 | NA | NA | CASSEFEAGNTGELFF | TGTGCCAGCAGTGAATTTGAAGCGGGCAACACCGGGGAGCTGTTTTTT
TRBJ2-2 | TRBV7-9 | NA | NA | CASSSLKGRTGELFF | TGTGCCAGCAGTTCCCTTAAGGGGCGCACCGGGGAGCTGTTTTTT
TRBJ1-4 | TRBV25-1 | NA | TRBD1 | CASSETGVWGKLFF | TGTGCCAGCAGTGAAACAGGGGTTTGGGGAAAACTGTTTTTT
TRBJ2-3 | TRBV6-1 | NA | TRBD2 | CASKRGTSGLDTQYF | TGTGCCAGCAAACGTGGGACTAGCGGCTTGGATACGCAGTATTTT
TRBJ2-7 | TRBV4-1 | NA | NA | CASRLTGSYEQYF | TGCGCCAGCAGACTGACAGGATCCTACGAGCAGTACTTC
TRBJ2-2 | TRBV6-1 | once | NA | CASSQSRTGELFF | TGTGCCAGCAGCCAAAGCAGGACCGGGGAGCTGTTTTTT
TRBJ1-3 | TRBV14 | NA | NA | CASSRPLGHTSGNTIYF | TGTGCCAGCAGCCGACCCTTGGGACACACGTCTGGAAACACCATATATTTT
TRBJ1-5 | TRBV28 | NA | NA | CASSSRNQPQHF | TGTGCCAGCAGTTCCAGAAATCAGCCCCAGCATTTT
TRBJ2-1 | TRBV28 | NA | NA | CASSPHRGLSGGYNEQFF | TGTGCCAGCAGCCCTCACAGGGGGCTAAGCGGGGGGTACAATGAGCAGTTCTTC
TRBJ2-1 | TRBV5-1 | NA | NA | CASSLGASDLYNEQFF | TGCGCCAGCAGCTTGGGCGCTAGTGATCTATACAATGAGCAGTTCTTC
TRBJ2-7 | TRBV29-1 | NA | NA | CSVANRASYEQYF | TGCAGCGTAGCGAACAGGGCTTCCTACGAGCAGTACTTC
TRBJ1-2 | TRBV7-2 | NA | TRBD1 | CASSLGTGGVYGYTF | TGTGCCAGCAGCTTGGGGACAGGGGGCGTCTATGGCTACACCTTC
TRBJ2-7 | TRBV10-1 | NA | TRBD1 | CASSDPGQLYEQYF | TGCGCCAGCAGTGACCCGGGACAGCTATACGAGCAGTACTTC
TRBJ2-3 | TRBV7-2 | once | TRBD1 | CASSLAPGGATDTQYF | TGTGCCAGCAGCTTAGCGCCAGGGGGCGCCACAGATACGCAGTATTTT
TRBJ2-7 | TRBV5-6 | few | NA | CASSLGHRASYEQYF | TGTGCCAGCAGCTTGGGGCACAGGGCTAGCTACGAGCAGTACTTC
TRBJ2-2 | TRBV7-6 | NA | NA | CASSLNGANTGELFF | TGTGCCAGCAGCTTAAACGGGGCGAACACCGGGGAGCTGTTTTTT
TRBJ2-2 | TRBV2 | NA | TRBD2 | CASSLAGDTGELFF | TGTGCCAGCTCACTAGCGGGAGACACCGGGGAGCTGTTTTTT
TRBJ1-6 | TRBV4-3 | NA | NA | CASSQDQQGHSPLHF | TGCGCCAGCAGCCAAGATCAGCAGGGGCATTCACCCCTCCACTTT
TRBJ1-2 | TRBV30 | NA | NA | CAWSTPSRDTNYGYTF | TGTGCCTGGAGTACCCCTTCCCGGGACACCAACTATGGCTACACCTTC
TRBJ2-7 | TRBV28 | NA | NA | CASNTIRDKSYEQYF | TGTGCCAGCAACACCATCCGGGACAAGTCCTACGAGCAGTACTTC
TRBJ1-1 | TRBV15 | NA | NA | CATSGTNTEAFF | TGTGCCACCAGTGGCACGAACACTGAAGCTTTCTTT
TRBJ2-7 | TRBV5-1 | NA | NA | CASSFDTSYEQYF | TGCGCCAGCAGCTTCGACACATCCTACGAGCAGTACTTC
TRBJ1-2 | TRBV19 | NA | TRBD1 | CASRNYARTGDGYTF | TGTGCCAGTAGGAATTACGCGAGGACAGGGGATGGCTACACCTTC
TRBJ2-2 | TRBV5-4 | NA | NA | CASSQGKQATGELFF | TGTGCCAGCAGCCAAGGGAAACAGGCGACCGGGGAGCTGTTTTTT
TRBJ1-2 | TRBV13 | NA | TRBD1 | CASSFILDRSNGYTF | TGTGCCAGCAGCTTTATCCTGGACAGGTCCAATGGCTACACCTTC
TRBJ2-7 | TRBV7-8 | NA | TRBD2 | CASTPPVGLEAYEQYF | TGTGCCAGCACCCCCCCGGTCGGACTAGAGGCCTACGAGCAGTACTTC
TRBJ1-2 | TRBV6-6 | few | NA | CASSYPPDTSYGYTF | TGTGCCAGCAGTTACCCCCCAGACACAAGCTATGGCTACACCTTC